The sequence of this TCR beta chain was determined in a study of T cell repertoires in ileal Crohn's disease. Trimming at V came to 5 bases and at J to 2 bases, leaving 1 base not matched to a gene. Germline loops: CDR1 KGHSH, CDR2 LQKENI. This CDR3 spans 13 amino acids. The method was immunoSEQ multiplex PCR; TCRdb's version includes in-frame clones alone and lacks a portion of them. The table has about 14,000 clones, approximately 78% seen once. The source is an adult with Crohn's disease. The chain links TRBV18 to TRBJ2-5, with 8 bases aligning to TRBD1. Sample: ileal tissue. CDR3 loop: CASSRDRQETQYF. The CDR3 bases are TGTGCCAGCTCAAGGGACAGGCAAGAGACCCAGTACTTC.